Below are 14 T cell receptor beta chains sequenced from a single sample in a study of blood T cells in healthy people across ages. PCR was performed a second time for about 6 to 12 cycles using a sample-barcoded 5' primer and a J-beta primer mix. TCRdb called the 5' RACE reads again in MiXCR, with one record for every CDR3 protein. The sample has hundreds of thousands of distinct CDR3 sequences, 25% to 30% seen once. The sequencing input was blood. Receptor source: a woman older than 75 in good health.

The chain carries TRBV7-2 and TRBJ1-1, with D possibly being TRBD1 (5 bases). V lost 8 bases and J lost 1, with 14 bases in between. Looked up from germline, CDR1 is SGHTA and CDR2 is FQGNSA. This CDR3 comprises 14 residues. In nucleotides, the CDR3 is TGTGCCAGCCTGAGCACGACAGCGAACACTGAAGCTTTCTTT. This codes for CASLSTTANTEAFF.

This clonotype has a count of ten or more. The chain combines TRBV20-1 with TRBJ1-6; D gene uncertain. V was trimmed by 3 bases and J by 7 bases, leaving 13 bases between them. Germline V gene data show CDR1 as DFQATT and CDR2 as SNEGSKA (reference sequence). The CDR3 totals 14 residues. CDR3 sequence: CSASIHQLNSPLHF. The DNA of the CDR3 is TGCAGTGCTAGCATACACCAGTTAAATTCACCCCTCCACTTT.

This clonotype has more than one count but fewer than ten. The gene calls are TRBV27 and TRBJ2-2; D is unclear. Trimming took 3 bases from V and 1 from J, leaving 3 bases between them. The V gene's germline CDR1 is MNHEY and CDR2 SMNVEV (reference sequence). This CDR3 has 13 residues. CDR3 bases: TGTGCCAGCAGTTTCTTGAACACCGGGGAGCTGTTTTTT. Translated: CASSFLNTGELFF.

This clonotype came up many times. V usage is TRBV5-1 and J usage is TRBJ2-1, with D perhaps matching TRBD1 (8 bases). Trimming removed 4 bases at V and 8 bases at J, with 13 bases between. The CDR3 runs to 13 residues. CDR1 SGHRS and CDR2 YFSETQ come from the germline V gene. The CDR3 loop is CASSLQGGYEQFF. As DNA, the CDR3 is TGCGCCAGCAGCCTACAGGGGGGGTATGAGCAGTTCTTC.

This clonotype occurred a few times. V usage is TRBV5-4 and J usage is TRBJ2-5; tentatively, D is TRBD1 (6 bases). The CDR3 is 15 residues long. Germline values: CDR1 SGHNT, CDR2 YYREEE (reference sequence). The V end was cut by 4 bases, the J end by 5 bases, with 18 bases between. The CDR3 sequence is CASSIRTATRETQYF. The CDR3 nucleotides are TGTGCCAGCAGCATTCGGACAGCGACGAGGGAGACCCAGTACTTC.

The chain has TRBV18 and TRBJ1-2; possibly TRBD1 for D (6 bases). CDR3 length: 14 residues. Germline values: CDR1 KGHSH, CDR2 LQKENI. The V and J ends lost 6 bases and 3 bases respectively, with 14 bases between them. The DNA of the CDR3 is TGTGCCAGCTCCCGACGGACAGAAGACTATGGCTACACCTTC. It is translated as CASSRRTEDYGYTF.

The CDR3: CASNGASGANVLTF. In DNA form, the CDR3 reads TGTGCCAGCAATGGTGCCTCTGGGGCCAACGTCCTGACTTTC. The chain employs TRBV2 and TRBJ2-6; D is undetermined. This CDR3 has 14 amino acids. In germline, CDR1 is SNHLY, CDR2 FYNNEI. V was trimmed by 7 bases and J by 0 bases, leaving 7 bases between them.

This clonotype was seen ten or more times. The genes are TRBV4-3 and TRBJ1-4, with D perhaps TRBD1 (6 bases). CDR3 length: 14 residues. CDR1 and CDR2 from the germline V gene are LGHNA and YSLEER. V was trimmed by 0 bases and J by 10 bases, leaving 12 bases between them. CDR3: CASSQDTGRGKLFF. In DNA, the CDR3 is TGCGCCAGCAGCCAAGACACAGGGCGCGGAAAACTGTTTTTT.

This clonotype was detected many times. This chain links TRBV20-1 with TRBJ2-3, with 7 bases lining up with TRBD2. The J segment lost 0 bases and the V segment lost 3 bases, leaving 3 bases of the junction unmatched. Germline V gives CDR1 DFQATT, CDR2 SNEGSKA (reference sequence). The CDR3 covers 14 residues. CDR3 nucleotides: TGCAGTGCTAGCGGGGGGTTCAGCACAGATACGCAGTATTTT. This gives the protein CSASGGFSTDTQYF.

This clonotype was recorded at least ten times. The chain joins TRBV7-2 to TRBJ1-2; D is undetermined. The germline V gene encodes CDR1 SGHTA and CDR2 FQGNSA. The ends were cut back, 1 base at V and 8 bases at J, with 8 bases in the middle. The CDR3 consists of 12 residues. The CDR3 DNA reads TGTGCCAGCAGCTTAGGCGAATTCGGCTACACCTTC. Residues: CASSLGEFGYTF.

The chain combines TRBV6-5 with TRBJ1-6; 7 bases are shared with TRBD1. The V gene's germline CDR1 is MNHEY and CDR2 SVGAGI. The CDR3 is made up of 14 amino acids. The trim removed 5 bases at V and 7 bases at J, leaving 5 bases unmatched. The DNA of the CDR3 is TGTGCCAGCAGTCAGACAGGGAAAAATTCACCCCTCCACTTT. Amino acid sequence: CASSQTGKNSPLHF.

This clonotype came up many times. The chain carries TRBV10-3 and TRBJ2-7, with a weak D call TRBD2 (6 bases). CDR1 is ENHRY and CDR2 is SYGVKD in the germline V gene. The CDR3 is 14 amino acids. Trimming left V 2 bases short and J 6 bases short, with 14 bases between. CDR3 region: CAISEAGLRSEQYF. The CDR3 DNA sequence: TGTGCCATCAGTGAGGCGGGACTTAGGTCCGAGCAGTACTTC.

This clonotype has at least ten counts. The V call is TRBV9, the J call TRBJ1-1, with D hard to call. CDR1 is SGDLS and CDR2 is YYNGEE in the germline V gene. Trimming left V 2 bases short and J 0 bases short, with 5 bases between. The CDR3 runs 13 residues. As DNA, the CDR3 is TGTGCCAGCAGCGTTAGGGTGAACACTGAAGCTTTCTTT. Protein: CASSVRVNTEAFF.

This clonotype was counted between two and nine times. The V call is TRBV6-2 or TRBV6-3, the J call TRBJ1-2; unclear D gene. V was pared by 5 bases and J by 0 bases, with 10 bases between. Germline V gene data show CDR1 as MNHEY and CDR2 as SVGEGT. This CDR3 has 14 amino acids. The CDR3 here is CASSGPRANYGYTF. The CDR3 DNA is TGTGCCAGCAGTGGGCCACGAGCTAACTATGGCTACACCTTC.